This TCR beta chain was sequenced for a study of blood T cell repertoires in COVID-19. Overall study context: Whether acute or convalescent, the COVID-19 samples came from the United States, Italy and Spain. Sample material is recorded as cDNA or gDNA derived from T cells, B-cell-depleted T cells, or PBMCs.

Original handling: For nucleated cells, counts were estimated from reference gene primer amplification. Using immunoSEQ multiplex PCR, the repertoire was profiled, and TCRdb retains in-frame clones only, with some absent. Clone size and the V and J calls come from that table; the DNA yielded D and trimming. The data contain over 250,000 clones, 75% to 95% of them singletons. The J segment lost 3 bases and the V segment lost 2 bases, leaving 9 bases of the junction unmatched. The CDR3 extends over 16 amino acids. CDR1 is LGHDT and CDR2 is YNNKEL in the germline V gene (reference sequence). Patients at the Seattle site were enrolled during active infection and followed longitudinally.

The chain uses TRBV3-1 (or the pseudogene TRBV3-2) and TRBJ1-2, with 7 bases matching TRBD1. The TCR comes from a person under 30 with COVID-19, enrolled during active disease. Specimen: peripheral blood. As DNA, the CDR3 is TGTGCCAGCAGCCAATATGGTCCAGGGGGTGACTATGGCTACACCTTC. Its protein is CASSQYGPGGDYGYTF.